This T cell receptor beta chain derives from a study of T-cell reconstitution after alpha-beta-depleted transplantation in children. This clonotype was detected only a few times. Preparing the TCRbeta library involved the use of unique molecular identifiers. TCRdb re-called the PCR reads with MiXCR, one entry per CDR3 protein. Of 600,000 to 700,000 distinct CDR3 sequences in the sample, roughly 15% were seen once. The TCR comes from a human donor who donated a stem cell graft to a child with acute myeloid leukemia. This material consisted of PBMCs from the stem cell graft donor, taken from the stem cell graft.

The CDR3 loop reads CASSASLVTGPFSNYGYTF. The CDR3 DNA reads as TGTGCCAGCAGTGCCTCTCTTGTTACAGGGCCTTTTTCTAACTATGGCTACACCTTC. The chain recombines TRBV12-3 or TRBV12-4 with TRBJ1-2, with D perhaps matching TRBD1 (6 bases). V lost 5 bases to trimming and J lost 0 bases, with 25 bases between them. The CDR3 covers 19 residues.